This record looks at one T cell receptor (beta chain) sequence and its context. Trimming cost V 6 bases and J 2 bases; bases outside gene matches: 10. This CDR3 contains 15 residues. The germline V gene has CDR1 SGHRS and CDR2 YFSETQ. This entry comes from a study of cytomegalovirus exposure and HLA in healthy donors. PCR was performed using 60 Vbeta and 13 Jbeta primers. Sequenced by immunoSEQ multiplex PCR; TCRdb stores in-frame clones only, minus some. Among about 150,000 clones listed, 65% to 80% were seen once. Unrecorded immune exposures were likely, despite nominal health at sampling. The genes are TRBV5-1 and TRBJ2-7; 8 nucleotides agree with TRBD1. Input material: PBMCs. This receptor was identified in a man aged 18 to 30 in good health and CMV-seronegative. The CDR3 DNA reads TGCGCCAGCACTCCGGACAGGGCCCTCGCCTACGAGCAGTACTTC. This translates into CASTPDRALAYEQYF.